These 27 T cell receptor beta chains share one sample of origin, sequenced in a study of cytomegalovirus exposure and HLA in healthy donors. The assay was immunoSEQ multiplex PCR, and TCRdb's table has in-frame clones only and misses some. This sample has some 220,000 clones; around nine tenths occur once, and the top ten carry 0.85% to 1.2%. Specimen: PBMCs. The receptors here all came from a woman younger than 35 in good health and CMV-seronegative.

The CDR3 bases are TGTGCCATCGGAGGAAGGAATCAGCCCCAGCATTTT. It encodes CAIGGRNQPQHF. The chain joins TRBV10-3 to TRBJ1-5; D is unresolved. The CDR3 totals 12 residues. Germline-derived CDR1 and CDR2 are ENHRY and SYGVKD. V gave up 8 bases and J gave up 4 bases, with 9 bases separating them.

The chain employs TRBV27 and TRBJ2-2, with TRBD1 matching 7 bases. The CDR3 is 16 amino acids. The germline CDR1 and CDR2 sequences are MNHEY and SMNVEV (reference sequence). The J segment lost 8 bases and the V segment lost 5 bases, leaving 14 bases of the junction unmatched. CDR3 in amino acids: CASSPQTGDRGGELFF. DNA for the CDR3: TGTGCCAGCAGTCCTCAAACAGGGGATCGGGGAGGGGAGCTGTTTTTT.

This clone has only one observation. The chain links TRBV29-1 to TRBJ1-1, with 8 positions matching TRBD1. The CDR3 is 12 amino acids. CDR1 SQVTM and CDR2 ANQGSEA come from the germline V gene. J gave up 7 bases and V 7 bases, and 8 bases lay outside the gene matches. This CDR3 reads CSGGGQGSEAFF. The CDR3 DNA sequence: TGCAGCGGAGGAGGACAGGGAAGTGAAGCTTTCTTT.

The sample holds many counts of this clone. The V and J genes are TRBV10-1 and TRBJ1-1; D unclear. Germline CDR1 and CDR2: WNHNN and SYGVQD (reference sequence). This CDR3 has 13 amino acids. V lost 4 bases, J lost 3 bases, and 9 bases lay in between. The CDR3 sequence is CASSGSLDTEAFF. As DNA, the CDR3 is TGCGCCAGCAGTGGAAGCTTAGACACTGAAGCTTTCTTT.

This clone has a single count. V and J are TRBV10-3 and TRBJ1-3, with no clear D. The CDR3 is 15 amino acids. The V gene's germline CDR1 is ENHRY and CDR2 SYGVKD. Trimming left V 2 bases short and J 7 bases short, with 15 bases between. CDR3 loop: CAISEIGGPGNTIYF. DNA of the CDR3: TGTGCCATCAGTGAGATTGGAGGGCCGGGGAACACCATATATTTT.

The chain combines TRBV11-2 with TRBJ2-7, with D unclear. With 7 bases removed from V and 3 bases from J, the gap between germline ends came to 19 bases. Germline lookup yields CDR1 SGHAT and CDR2 FQNNGV. The CDR3 extends over 15 amino acids. This chain's CDR3 is CASTLAGVPNYEQYF. The CDR3 DNA reads as TGTGCCAGCACCCTCGCCGGAGTCCCAAACTACGAGCAGTACTTC.

This chain joins TRBV6-4 and TRBJ2-2, with TRBD2 matching over 9 bases. This CDR3 is built from 13 residues. V trimming: 6 bases; J trimming: 7 bases; junction bases outside the gene matches: 3. Germline-derived CDR1 and CDR2 are MRHNA and SNTAGT. This CDR3 reads CASSGTSNGELFF. CDR3 DNA sequence: TGTGCCAGCAGCGGGACTAGCAACGGGGAGCTGTTTTTT.

The sample holds one count of this clone. V and J are TRBV10-3 and TRBJ2-1; D is perhaps TRBD2 (6 bases). Germline lookup yields CDR1 ENHRY and CDR2 SYGVKD. CDR3 size: 11 residues. The CDR3 protein is CAGGAVNEQFF. CDR3 in DNA: TGTGCGGGCGGGGCGGTTAATGAGCAGTTCTTC.

V and J are TRBV28 and TRBJ2-5; 8 bases are shared with TRBD2. The CDR3 length is 13 residues. With 6 bases clipped from V and 5 bases from J, the junction kept 5 bases outside the gene matches. Germline V gives CDR1 MDHEN, CDR2 SYDVKM. The CDR3 bases are TGTGCCAGCAGAGCGGGAGTGCGGGAGACCCAGTACTTC. Encoded protein: CASRAGVRETQYF.

J is TRBJ2-7 and V is TRBV18; tentatively, D is TRBD2 (6 bases). Germline assignment: CDR1 KGHSH and CDR2 LQKENI. V lost 3 bases to trimming and J lost 5 bases, with 17 bases between them. The CDR3 loop spans 15 amino acids. This chain's CDR3 is CASSPPQGLRDEQYF. The CDR3 DNA reads TGTGCCAGCTCACCTCCTCAGGGACTGCGCGACGAGCAGTACTTC. Looking up the rest from reference TRBV18 and TRBJ2-7 gives the full variable domain: NAGVMQNPRHLVRRRGQEARLRCSPMKGHSHVYWYRQLPEEGLKFMVYLQKENIIDESGMPKERFSAEFPKEGPSILRIQQVVRGDSAAYFCASSPPQGLRDEQYFGPGTRLTVT.

The CDR3 DNA follows: TGCGCCAGCAGCCCCGACAGGGGGCGCGGTTTCGGCTACACCTTC. Translated: CASSPDRGRGFGYTF. The chain combines TRBV5-1 with TRBJ1-2; 10 bases map to TRBD1. J gave up 8 bases and V 4 bases, and 11 bases lay outside the gene matches. There are 15 residues in the CDR3. Germline CDR1 and CDR2: SGHRS and YFSETQ.

This clone appeared once. The gene calls are TRBV30 and TRBJ1-4; D might be TRBD1 (6 bases). This CDR3 has 12 amino acids. Trimming took 5 bases from V and 5 from J, leaving 9 bases between them. Germline V gene lookup returns CDR1 GTSNPN and CDR2 SVGIG (reference sequence). The CDR3 spells CAWDRTNEKLFF. DNA of the CDR3: TGTGCCTGGGACAGGACAAATGAAAAACTGTTTTTT.

The chain is built from TRBV11-3 and TRBJ1-6; tentative D call: TRBD1 (6 bases). The germline CDR1 and CDR2 sequences are SGHNT and YENEEA. The V end was cut by 2 bases, the J end by 7 bases, with 15 bases between. This CDR3 has 16 amino acids. The CDR3 nucleotides are TGTGCCAGCAGCTTATTGACCCAGGGGCGGAATTCACCCCTCCACTTT. It translates to CASSLLTQGRNSPLHF. The whole variable domain, filled in from reference TRBV11-3 and TRBJ1-6, reads EAGVVQSPRYKIIEKKQPVAFWCNPISGHNTLYWYLQNLGQGPELLIRYENEEAVDDSQLPKDRFSAERLKGVDSTLKIQPAELGDSAVYLCASSLLTQGRNSPLHFGNGTRLTVT.

The chain combines TRBV7-9 with TRBJ2-1; D may be TRBD2 (5 bases). V was cut by 1 base and J by 0 bases, with 10 bases left in between. The CDR3 runs 16 residues. Germline assignment: CDR1 SEHNR and CDR2 FQNEAQ (reference sequence). The chain's CDR3 is CASSLGTADSYNEQFF. The CDR3 coding sequence is TGTGCCAGCAGCTTAGGGACTGCTGACTCCTACAATGAGCAGTTCTTC.

This clone came up a few times. The chain recombines TRBV7-9 with TRBJ2-7, with D perhaps matching TRBD1 (6 bases). V dropped 0 bases and J dropped 2 bases, with 8 bases sitting between them. This CDR3 is built from 14 residues. Germline V gene data show CDR1 as SEHNR and CDR2 as FQNEAQ (reference sequence). CDR3 residues: CASSLARQAYEQYF. CDR3 bases: TGTGCCAGCAGCTTAGCGCGACAGGCCTACGAGCAGTACTTC.

The gene calls are TRBV19 and TRBJ1-2; no clear D gene. Trimming removed 6 bases at V and 4 bases at J, with 15 bases between. The CDR3 loop spans 14 amino acids. CDR1 is LNHDA, CDR2 SQIVND, per germline (reference sequence). The CDR3 protein is CASRRTGEAYGYTF. The DNA for the CDR3 is TGTGCCAGTAGACGGACTGGGGAGGCCTATGGCTACACCTTC.

This chain joins TRBV10-2 and TRBJ2-1, with a weak D call TRBD2 (7 bases). The CDR3 extends over 14 amino acids. V was trimmed by 5 bases and J by 3 bases, leaving 11 bases between them. Per the germline V gene, CDR1 is WSHSY and CDR2 is SAAADI. CDR3 nucleotide sequence: TGCGCCAGCAGTAGGGGGGGCGACTACAATGAGCAGTTCTTC. Translated, it gives CASSRGGDYNEQFF.

The CDR3 sequence is CATKRGMASYEQYF. In DNA, the CDR3 is TGTGCCACAAAGCGAGGGATGGCATCCTACGAGCAGTACTTC. V gene TRBV2 combines with J gene TRBJ2-7; maybe TRBD2 (5 bases). V lost 10 bases, J lost 1 base, and 17 bases lay in between. From germline, CDR1 is SNHLY and CDR2 FYNNEI. The CDR3 is 14 residues long.

The rearrangement uses TRBV6-1 and TRBJ2-7; TRBD1 is a possible D gene (6 bases). Trimming removed 2 bases from V and 0 bases from J, with 8 bases in between. The CDR3 totals 14 residues. Germline loops: CDR1 MNHNS, CDR2 SASEGT. The CDR3 region is CASSEQGPSYEQYF. As DNA, the CDR3 is TGTGCCAGCAGTGAACAGGGGCCCTCCTACGAGCAGTACTTC.

The genes are TRBV5-8 and TRBJ2-3; perhaps TRBD2 as D (5 bases). This CDR3 contains 15 residues. Trimming stripped 5 bases from V and 2 bases from J, with 15 bases between. Per germline, CDR1 SGHTS and CDR2 YDEGEE. CDR3 in amino acids: CASSPQRSPTDTQYF. The CDR3 DNA sequence: TGTGCCAGCAGTCCCCAGCGGAGTCCCACAGATACGCAGTATTTT.

The CDR3 DNA reads as TGTGCCAGCAGCCAATCACTGCAACCACAGACCCAGTACTTC. Its translation is CASSQSLQPQTQYF. This chain joins TRBV16 and TRBJ2-5; unclear D gene. The CDR3 is 14 residues long. Germline-derived CDR1 and CDR2 are KGHSY and FQNENV. V was shortened by 0 bases and J by 6 bases, with 11 bases between the two germline ends.

This chain joins TRBV6-5 and TRBJ1-2, with D perhaps matching TRBD1 (6 bases). The CDR3 runs 13 residues. With 6 bases removed from V and 7 bases from J, the gap between germline ends came to 15 bases. Germline CDR1 MNHEY, CDR2 SVGAGI. DNA of the CDR3: TGTGCCAGCAGCCTTAACAGGGAAGTTGGCTACACCTTC. This codes for CASSLNREVGYTF.

The V and J genes are TRBV5-1 and TRBJ2-3; D gene unclear. Trimming removed 4 bases at V and 2 bases at J, with 8 bases between. This CDR3 is built from 13 residues. The V gene's germline CDR1 is SGHRS and CDR2 YFSETQ. The DNA of the CDR3 is TGCGCCAGCAGCCCGGGTTCCACAGATACGCAGTATTTT. Translating gives CASSPGSTDTQYF.

In DNA form, the CDR3 reads TGCGCCAGCGGGACAGCCATGAACACTGAAGCTTTCTTT. It encodes CASGTAMNTEAFF. J is TRBJ1-1 and V is TRBV4-1; TRBD1 matches at 7 bases. This CDR3 is built from 13 residues. Germline CDR1 MGHRA, CDR2 YSYEKL. With 8 bases clipped from V and 0 bases from J, the junction kept 3 bases outside the gene matches.

Only one count was recorded for this clone. The chain joins TRBV27 to TRBJ2-1; TRBD1 is a possible D gene (5 bases). This CDR3 has 16 residues. In germline, CDR1 is MNHEY, CDR2 SMNVEV (reference sequence). The V end lost 5 bases, the J end lost 2 bases, and 16 bases lay between the germline ends. The CDR3 sequence is CASSIRIPGPYNEQFF. The CDR3 DNA reads TGTGCCAGCAGTATACGAATCCCAGGGCCCTACAATGAGCAGTTCTTC.

The chain has TRBV10-3 and TRBJ1-2; possibly TRBD1 for D (6 bases). CDR1 is ENHRY and CDR2 is SYGVKD in the germline V gene. This CDR3 region has 13 residues. Trimming shortened V by 2 bases and J by 8 bases, and 12 bases separated the two germline ends. The CDR3 DNA reads TGTGCCATCAGTGAGACAGGGTCCGTAGGCTACACCTTC. Translation gives CAISETGSVGYTF.

This rearrangement joins TRBV25-1 to TRBJ1-1, with a weak D call TRBD1 (5 bases). This CDR3 region has 14 residues. V lost 1 base and J lost 4, with 10 bases in between. Germline V gene sequence: CDR1 MGHDK, CDR2 SYGVNS. CDR3 protein: CASSEFGGGTEAFF. The CDR3, as DNA: TGTGCCAGCAGTGAATTTGGGGGGGGCACTGAAGCTTTCTTT.